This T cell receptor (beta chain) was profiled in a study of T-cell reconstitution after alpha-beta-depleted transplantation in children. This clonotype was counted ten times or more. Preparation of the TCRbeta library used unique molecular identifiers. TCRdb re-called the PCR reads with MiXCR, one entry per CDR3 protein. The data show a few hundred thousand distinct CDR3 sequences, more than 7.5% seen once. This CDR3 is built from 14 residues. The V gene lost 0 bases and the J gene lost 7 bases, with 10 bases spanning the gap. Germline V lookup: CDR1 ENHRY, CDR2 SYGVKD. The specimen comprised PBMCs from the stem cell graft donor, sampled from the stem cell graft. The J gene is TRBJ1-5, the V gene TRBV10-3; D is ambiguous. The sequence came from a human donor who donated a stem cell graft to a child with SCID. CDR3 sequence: CAISESLTGQPQHF. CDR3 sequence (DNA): TGTGCCATCAGTGAGTCCCTCACCGGGCAGCCCCAGCATTTT.